The sequence of this T cell receptor (beta chain) was determined in a study of T cells after yellow fever vaccination. V gave up 4 bases and J gave up 6 bases; unmatched junction bases: 3. The CDR3 runs to 11 residues. The germline V gene encodes CDR1 SQVTM and CDR2 ANQGSEA. From the 5' RACE reads, TCRdb called clonotypes with MiXCR, one entry per CDR3 protein. The sample gives about 74,000 distinct CDR3 sequences, approximately 6.9% of which show up once; around 35% is in the top ten. General study results and limits: Reappearance after the booster was seen for most primary-vaccination clones, at 96% CD4 and 80% to 90% CD8.

This clonotype was counted at least ten times. What it binds is unknown. The sequence was obtained from a man in his late teens or twenties who received the YFV17D yellow fever vaccine. The chain carries TRBV29-1 and TRBJ2-7; 7 bases map to TRBD1. Sequenced material: CD8+ T cells sorted from PBMCs, taken 5 to 6 days after the first yellow fever vaccination. The CDR3, as DNA: TGCAGCGTTGCCACAGGGGCCGAGCAGTACTTC. It codes for CSVATGAEQYF.